This paragraph covers one T cell receptor beta chain sequence. No antigen is known for it. The record has no base qualities; no much larger clone is one base away. This record belongs to a study of cytotoxic CD8 clonotypes in ibrutinib-treated CLL (dated by TCRdb to the early 2020s). About the full investigation: The cohort had about ten relapsed/refractory and some 15 treatment-naive patients; roughly 18 were IGHV unmutated. Partial responses were observed in roughly 25 patients and complete responses in 2; after a median follow-up of roughly 62 months, remission was maintained in 14 patients and progression was observed in roughly 12. Samples at response were collected after a median of roughly twelve months of treatment, with a range of roughly 6 to 40 months. On average, each sample had about 250,000 productive templates and more than 75,000 productive rearrangements. Longitudinal samples were available for about 30% of the roughly 86 trial participants. Cryopreserved peripheral blood mononuclear cells were obtained prior to treatment, at the time of response, and at either disease progression or sustained remission. Patients were still on ibrutinib when every remission and progressive disease sample was collected. Broader findings and caveats from the paper: Sampling times were not matched between sustained-remission and progressing patients, and lymph node repertoires were not studied. Clonality increased at ibrutinib response, stayed stable in sustained remission, and fell back toward baseline at progression. Public clonotypes were found to be uncommon and were observed to contract or remain stable during treatment; the increase in clonality was shown to reflect expansion of private clonotypes at ibrutinib response. At baseline, clonality was higher than in age-matched healthy donors and showed a strong correlation with circulating CD8+ T-cell counts.

The time point label here, explained by the study, means: approximately 2 years on ibrutinib. For TCR beta library preparation, roughly 2 micrograms of genomic DNA were extracted from the cryopreserved PBMCs. High-throughput TCR beta sequencing was performed on longitudinal blood samples from CLL patients receiving ibrutinib monotherapy. Patients were enrolled in a phase 2 open-label single-center ibrutinib monotherapy trial. On a MiSeq, deep resolution sequencing aimed for a depth between 1 in 1 million and 1 in 200,000 T cells, with each clonotype covered 10x on average. TCR beta libraries were generated with the immunoSEQ hsTCRB Kit. The authors' analysis ran thus. ImmunoSEQ Data Assistant and ImmunoSEQ Analyzer were used for data analysis, and V, D and J genes were assigned according to IMGT definitions. Clonality, which ranges from 0 to 1, was calculated by subtracting the normalized Shannon entropy of productive rearrangement frequencies from one. Public clonotype analysis was restricted to overrepresented clonotypes comprising at least 0.05% of each patient's repertoire. Repertoires from thirteen age-matched healthy donors in immuneACCESS were used as clonality controls. Sourced from immuneACCESS, this table was stored by TCRdb with only in-frame sequences that have V and J called. A share of the clones is absent; for the studies checked, an unresolved V gene accounts for under half, and the remainder has no known explanation. Clonal size and the V and J genes are those of that table, whereas D and trimming came from the DNA. The sample contains some 130,000 clones, more than 75% of them found a single time. 4.5% to 6.5% of the sample is taken by the ten largest.

A distance of 15 bases separates the germline ends of V and J, which lose 2 bases and 7 bases respectively. Reading from cysteine to phenylalanine, the CDR3 counts 14 amino acids. CDR3 DNA only is kept here, 42 bases in frame from base 1. For CDR1 and CDR2, the germline V gene lists SGHRS and YFSETQ. The rearranged chain carries TRBV5-1 and TRBJ1-2; TRBD1 is perhaps the D gene, given 6 matching bases. This clonotype was obtained from a human donor with chronic lymphocytic leukemia. Material: PBMCs, obtained after 24 months of ibrutinib treatment. The CDR3 region has the sequence CASSFGQLVRGYTF. The nucleotides read TGCGCCAGCAGCTTCGGACAGTTGGTACGTGGCTACACCTTC.